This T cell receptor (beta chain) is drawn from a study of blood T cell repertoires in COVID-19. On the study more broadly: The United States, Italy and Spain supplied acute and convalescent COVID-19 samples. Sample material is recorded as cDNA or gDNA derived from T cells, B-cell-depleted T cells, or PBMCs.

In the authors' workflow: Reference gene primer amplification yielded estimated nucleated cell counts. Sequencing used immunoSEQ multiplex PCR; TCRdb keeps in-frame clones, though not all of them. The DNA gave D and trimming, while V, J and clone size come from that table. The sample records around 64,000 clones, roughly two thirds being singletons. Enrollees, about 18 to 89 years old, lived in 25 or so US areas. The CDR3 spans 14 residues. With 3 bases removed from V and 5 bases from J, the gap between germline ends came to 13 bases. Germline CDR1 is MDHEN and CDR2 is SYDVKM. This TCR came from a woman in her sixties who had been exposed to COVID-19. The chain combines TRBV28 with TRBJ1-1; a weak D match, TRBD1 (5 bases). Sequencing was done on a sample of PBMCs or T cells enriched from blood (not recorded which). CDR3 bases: TGTGCCAGCAGTTTGCAAAGGGGTTGGACTGAAGCTTTCTTT. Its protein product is CASSLQRGWTEAFF.